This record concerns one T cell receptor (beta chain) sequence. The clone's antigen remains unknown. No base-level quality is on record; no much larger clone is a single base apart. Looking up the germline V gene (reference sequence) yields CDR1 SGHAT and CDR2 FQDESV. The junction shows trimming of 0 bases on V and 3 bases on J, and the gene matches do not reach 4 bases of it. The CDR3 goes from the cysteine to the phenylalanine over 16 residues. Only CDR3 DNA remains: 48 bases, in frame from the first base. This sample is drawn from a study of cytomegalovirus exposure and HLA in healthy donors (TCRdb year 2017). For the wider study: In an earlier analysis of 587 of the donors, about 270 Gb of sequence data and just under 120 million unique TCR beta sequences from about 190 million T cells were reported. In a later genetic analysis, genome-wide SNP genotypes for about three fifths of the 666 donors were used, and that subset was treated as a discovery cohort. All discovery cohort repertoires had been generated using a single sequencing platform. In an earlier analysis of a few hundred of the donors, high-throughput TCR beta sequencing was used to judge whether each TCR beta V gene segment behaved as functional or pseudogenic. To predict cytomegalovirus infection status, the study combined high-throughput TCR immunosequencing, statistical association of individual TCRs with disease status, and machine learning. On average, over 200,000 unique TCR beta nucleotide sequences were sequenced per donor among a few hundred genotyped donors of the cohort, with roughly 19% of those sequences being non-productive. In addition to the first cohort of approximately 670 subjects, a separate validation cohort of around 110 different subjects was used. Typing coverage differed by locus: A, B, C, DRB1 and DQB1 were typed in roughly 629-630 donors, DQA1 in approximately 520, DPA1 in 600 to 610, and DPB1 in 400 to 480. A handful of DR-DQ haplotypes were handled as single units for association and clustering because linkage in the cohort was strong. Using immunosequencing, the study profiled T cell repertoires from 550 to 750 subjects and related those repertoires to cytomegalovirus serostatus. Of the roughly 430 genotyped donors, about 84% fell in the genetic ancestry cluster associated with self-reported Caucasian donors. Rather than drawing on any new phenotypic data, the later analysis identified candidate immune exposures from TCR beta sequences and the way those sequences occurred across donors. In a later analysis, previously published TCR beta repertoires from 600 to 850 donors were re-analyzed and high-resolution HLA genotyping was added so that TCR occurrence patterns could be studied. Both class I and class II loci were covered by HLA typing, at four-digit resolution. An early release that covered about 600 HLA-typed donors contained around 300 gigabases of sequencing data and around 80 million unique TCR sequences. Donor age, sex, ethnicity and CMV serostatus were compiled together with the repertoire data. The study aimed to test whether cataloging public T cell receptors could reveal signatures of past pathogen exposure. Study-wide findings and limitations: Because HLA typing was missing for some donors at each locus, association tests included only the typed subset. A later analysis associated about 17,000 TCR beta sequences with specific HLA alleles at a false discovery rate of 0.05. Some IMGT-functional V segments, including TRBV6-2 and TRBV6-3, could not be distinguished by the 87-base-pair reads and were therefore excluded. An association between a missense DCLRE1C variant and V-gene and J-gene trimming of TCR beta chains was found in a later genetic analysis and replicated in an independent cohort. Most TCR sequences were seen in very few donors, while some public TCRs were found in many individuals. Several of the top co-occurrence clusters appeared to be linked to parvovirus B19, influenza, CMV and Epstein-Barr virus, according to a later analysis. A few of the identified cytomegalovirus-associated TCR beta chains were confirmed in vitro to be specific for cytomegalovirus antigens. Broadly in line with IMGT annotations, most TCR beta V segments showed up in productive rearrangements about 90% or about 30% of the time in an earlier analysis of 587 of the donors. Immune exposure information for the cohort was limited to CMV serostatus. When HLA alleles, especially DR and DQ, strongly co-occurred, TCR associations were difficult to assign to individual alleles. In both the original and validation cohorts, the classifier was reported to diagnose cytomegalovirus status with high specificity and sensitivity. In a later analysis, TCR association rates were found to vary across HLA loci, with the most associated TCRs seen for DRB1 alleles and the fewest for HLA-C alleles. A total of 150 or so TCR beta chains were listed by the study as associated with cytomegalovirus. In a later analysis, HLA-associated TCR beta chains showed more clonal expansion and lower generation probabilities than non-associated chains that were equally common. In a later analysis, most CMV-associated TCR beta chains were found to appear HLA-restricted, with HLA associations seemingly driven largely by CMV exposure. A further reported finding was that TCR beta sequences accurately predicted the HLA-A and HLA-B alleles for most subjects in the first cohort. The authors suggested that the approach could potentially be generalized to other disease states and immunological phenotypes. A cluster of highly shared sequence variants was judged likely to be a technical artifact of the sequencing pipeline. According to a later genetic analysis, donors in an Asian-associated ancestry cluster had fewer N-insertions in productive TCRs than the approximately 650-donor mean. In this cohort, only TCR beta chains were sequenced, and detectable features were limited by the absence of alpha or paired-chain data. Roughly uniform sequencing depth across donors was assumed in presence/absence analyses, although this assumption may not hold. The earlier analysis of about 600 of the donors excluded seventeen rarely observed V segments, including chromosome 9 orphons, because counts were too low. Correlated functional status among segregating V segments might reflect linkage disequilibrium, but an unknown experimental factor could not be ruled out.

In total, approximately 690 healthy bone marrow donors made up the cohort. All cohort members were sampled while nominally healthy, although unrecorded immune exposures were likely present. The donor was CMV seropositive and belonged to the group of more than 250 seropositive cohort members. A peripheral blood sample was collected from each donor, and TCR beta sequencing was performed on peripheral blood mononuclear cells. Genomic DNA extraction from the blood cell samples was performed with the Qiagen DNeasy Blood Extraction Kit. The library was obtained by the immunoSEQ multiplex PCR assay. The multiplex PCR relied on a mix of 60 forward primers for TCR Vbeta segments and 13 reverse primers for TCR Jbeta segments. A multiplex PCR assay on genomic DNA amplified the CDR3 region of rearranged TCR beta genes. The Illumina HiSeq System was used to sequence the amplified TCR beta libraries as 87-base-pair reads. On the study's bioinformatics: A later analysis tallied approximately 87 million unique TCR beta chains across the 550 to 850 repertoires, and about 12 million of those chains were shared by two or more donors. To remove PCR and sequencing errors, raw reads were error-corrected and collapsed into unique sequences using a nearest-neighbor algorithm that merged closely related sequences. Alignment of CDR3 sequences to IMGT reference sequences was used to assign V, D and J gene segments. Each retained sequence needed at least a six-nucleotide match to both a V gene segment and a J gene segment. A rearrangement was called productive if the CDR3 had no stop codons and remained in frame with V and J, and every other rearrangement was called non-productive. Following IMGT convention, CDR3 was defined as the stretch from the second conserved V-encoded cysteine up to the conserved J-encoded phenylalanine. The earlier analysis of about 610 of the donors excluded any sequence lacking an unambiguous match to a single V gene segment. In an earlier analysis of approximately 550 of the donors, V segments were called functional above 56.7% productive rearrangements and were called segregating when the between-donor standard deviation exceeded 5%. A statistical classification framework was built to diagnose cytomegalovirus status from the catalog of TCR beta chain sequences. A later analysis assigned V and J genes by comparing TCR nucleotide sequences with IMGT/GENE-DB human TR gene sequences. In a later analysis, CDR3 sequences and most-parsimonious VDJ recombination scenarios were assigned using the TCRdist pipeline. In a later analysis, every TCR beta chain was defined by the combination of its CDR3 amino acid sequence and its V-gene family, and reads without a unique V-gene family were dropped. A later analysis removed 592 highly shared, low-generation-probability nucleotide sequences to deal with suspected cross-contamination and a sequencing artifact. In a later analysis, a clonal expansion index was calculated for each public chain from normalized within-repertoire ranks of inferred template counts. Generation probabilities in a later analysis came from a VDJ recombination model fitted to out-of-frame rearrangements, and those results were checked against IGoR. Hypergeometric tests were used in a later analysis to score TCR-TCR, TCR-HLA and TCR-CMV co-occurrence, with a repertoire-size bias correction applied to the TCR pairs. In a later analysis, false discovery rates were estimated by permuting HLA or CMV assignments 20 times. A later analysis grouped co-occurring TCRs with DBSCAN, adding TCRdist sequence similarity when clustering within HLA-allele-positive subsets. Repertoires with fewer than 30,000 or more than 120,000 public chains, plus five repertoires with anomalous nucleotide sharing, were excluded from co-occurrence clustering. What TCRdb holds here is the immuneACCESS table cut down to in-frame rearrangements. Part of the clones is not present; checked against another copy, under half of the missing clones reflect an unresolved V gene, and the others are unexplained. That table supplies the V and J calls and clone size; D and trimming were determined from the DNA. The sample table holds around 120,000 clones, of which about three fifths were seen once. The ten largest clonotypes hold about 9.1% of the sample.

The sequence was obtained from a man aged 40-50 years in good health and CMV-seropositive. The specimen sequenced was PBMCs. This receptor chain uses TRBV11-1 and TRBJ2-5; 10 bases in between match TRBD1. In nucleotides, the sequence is TGTGCCAGCAGCTTAGCGCTAGGACAGGGGGAAGAGACCCAGTACTTC. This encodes CASSLALGQGEETQYF.